These 14 T cell receptor beta chains share one sample of origin, sequenced in a study of monozygotic twins with inflammatory bowel disease. TCRdb re-called the 5' RACE reads, yielding one record per CDR3 amino acid sequence without DNA. The sample data list 210,000 or so distinct CDR3 sequences. The sample was blood. These TCRs come from a human donor with ulcerative colitis or Crohn's disease, or a healthy co-twin of an affected twin (not recorded which).

The rearrangement uses TRBV9 and TRBJ2-7. The CDR3 sequence is 13 residues long. CDR1 is SGDLS, CDR2 YYNGEE, per germline. The CDR3: CASSVAPRDEQYF.

The V call is TRBV25-1, the J call TRBJ1-5; TCRdb indicates TRBD1, and absent DNA this call remains unverified. This CDR3 region has 15 residues. The germline V gene encodes CDR1 MGHDK and CDR2 SYGVNS. The CDR3: CASSVTGVGNQPQHF. Drawing the rest from reference TRBV25-1 and TRBJ1-5, the complete variable domain is EADIYQTPRYLVIGTGKKITLECSQTMGHDKMYWYQQDPGMELHLIHYSYGVNSTEKGDLSSESTVSRIRTEHFPLTLESARPSHTSQYLCASSVTGVGNQPQHFGDGTRLSIL.

This sequence joins TRBV20-1 and TRBJ2-7; TCRdb designates TRBD1, a call that cannot be tested without DNA. This CDR3 has 14 amino acids. Germline V gene lookup returns CDR1 DFQATT and CDR2 SNEGSKA (reference sequence). CDR3 loop: CSASWGGIDYEQYF.

The V call is TRBV6-2 or TRBV6-3, the J call TRBJ1-6; TCRdb lists TRBD1, though no DNA is available to test this call. The CDR3 contains 15 residues. CDR1 is MNHEY and CDR2 is SVGEGT in the germline V gene. The CDR3 sequence is CASRATTGVQSPLHF.

The V and J genes are TRBV6-5 and TRBJ2-5; absent DNA, TCRdb's TRBD2 call cannot be checked. There are 16 residues in the CDR3. Germline CDR1 and CDR2: MNHEY and SVGAGI. The CDR3 loop reads CASSYSAGGLQETQYF.

The rearrangement joins TRBV30 to TRBJ2-7; TCRdb outputs TRBD2, but without DNA this stays unchecked. Germline V lookup: CDR1 GTSNPN, CDR2 SVGIG (reference sequence). The CDR3 spans 15 residues. The CDR3 spells CAWSPGLALNYEQYF.

The V call is TRBV4-3, the J call TRBJ2-1; the TCRdb D gene call, TRBD1, has no DNA to confirm it. This CDR3 region has 19 residues. CDR1 and CDR2 (germline): LGHNA, YSLEER. This chain's CDR3 is CASSPTGGRGQGHANEQFF.

The chain joins TRBV30 to TRBJ2-6. Germline V gene sequence: CDR1 GTSNPN, CDR2 SVGIG (reference sequence). This CDR3 region has 14 residues. CDR3 region: CAWSLGSGANVLTF.

The chain employs TRBV6-1 and TRBJ2-5; TCRdb selects TRBD2, and the lack of DNA leaves this call unchecked. The germline V gene has CDR1 MNHNS and CDR2 SASEGT. The CDR3 covers 15 residues. The CDR3 loop is CASSLSGGGQETQYF.

This chain joins TRBV7-2 and TRBJ2-5; TCRdb indicates TRBD1, and absent DNA this call remains unverified. The CDR3 length is 14 residues. Germline-derived CDR1 and CDR2 are SGHTA and FQGNSA. The CDR3 sequence: CASSFWDRGQTQYF.

The CDR3 region is CASSLRADSYSYEQYF. The chain is built from TRBV5-1 and TRBJ2-7; TCRdb selects TRBD1, and the lack of DNA leaves this call unchecked. Germline V gene lookup returns CDR1 SGHRS and CDR2 YFSETQ. This CDR3 contains 16 residues. Together with reference TRBV5-1 and TRBJ2-7, the CDR3 gives the full variable domain: KAGVTQTPRYLIKTRGQQVTLSCSPISGHRSVSWYQQTPGQGLQFLFEYFSETQRNKGNFPGRFSGRQFSNSRSEMNVSTLELGDSALYLCASSLRADSYSYEQYFGPGTRLTVT.

V gene TRBV13 combines with J gene TRBJ2-6. Looked up from germline, CDR1 is PRHDT and CDR2 is FYEKMQ (reference sequence). This CDR3 has 15 amino acids. CDR3 loop: CASSPSVTGANVLTF. Based on the CDR3 plus reference TRBV13 and TRBJ2-6, the full variable domain is AAGVIQSPRHLIKEKRETATLKCYPIPRHDTVYWYQQGPGQDPQFLISFYEKMQSDKGSIPDRFSAQQFSDYHSELNMSSLELGDSALYFCASSPSVTGANVLTFGAGSRLTVL.

The chain combines TRBV12-5 with TRBJ2-1; with no DNA, the TCRdb D assignment of TRBD1 cannot be verified. CDR1 LGHNT and CDR2 FRNRAP come from the germline V gene. The CDR3 runs 15 residues. CDR3 amino acids: CASGLPTGLGNEQFF.

The chain carries TRBV5-1 and TRBJ2-1; the D call of TRBD1 rests on TCRdb alone, since no DNA is present to check it. The CDR3 totals 15 residues. Per the germline V gene, CDR1 is SGHRS and CDR2 is YFSETQ. CDR3 loop: CANSVIQGARNEQFF.